The TCR beta chain under discussion was sequenced for a study of OX40 agonist ivuxolimab in advanced cancers. Study at large: Earlier anti-PD-1, anti-PD-L1 or anti-CTLA-4 therapy was permitted; around 40% had received some. Overall study results and limits: There were, on average, more expanded clones in CD8+ T cells than in CD4+.

Deletions cut 4 bases from V and 2 bases from J, with 15 bases between. The CDR3 runs to 16 residues. CDR1 SGDLS and CDR2 YYNGEE come from the germline V gene. Points on this clone: The antigen remains undetermined.

Assay used: immunoSEQ multiplex PCR; TCRdb lists only in-frame clones, some missing. Here the sample spans more than 15,000 clones, over 75% being singletons. This specimen was CD4+ or CD8+ T cells sorted from blood, taken in a trial of the OX40 agonist ivuxolimab. The clonotype originates from an adult with an advanced solid tumor such as melanoma, head and neck, liver or kidney cancer. This chain connects TRBV9 to TRBJ2-2; D may correspond to TRBD1 or TRBD2 (6 bases each). CDR3 protein: CASSPSRGQNTGELFF. The CDR3 DNA is TGTGCCAGCAGCCCAAGCCGGGGGCAAAACACCGGGGAGCTGTTTTTT. Full variable domain (remainder filled in from reference TRBV9 and TRBJ2-2): DSGVTQTPKHLITATGQRVTLRCSPRSGDLSVYWYQQSLDQGLQFLIQYYNGEERAKGNILERFSAQQFPDLHSELNLSSLELGDSALYFCASSPSRGQNTGELFFGEGSRLTVL.